This T cell receptor beta chain appears in the sequencing data of a study of cytomegalovirus exposure and HLA in healthy donors. Regarding this clone: Its antigen is not known.

The CDR3 contains 15 residues. Losses at the gene ends were 5 bases for V and 6 bases for J; bases not matched to a gene: 12. The germline V gene encodes CDR1 SEHNR and CDR2 FQNEAQ (reference sequence). Among the donors, all were healthy bone marrow donors. The PCR contained 60 Vbeta and 13 Jbeta primers. Sequencing used immunoSEQ multiplex PCR; TCRdb keeps in-frame clones, though not all of them. The sample table sets out roughly 42,000 clones. Study findings and constraints: Some V segments, including TRBV6-2 and TRBV6-3, were excluded as indistinguishable. A later analysis showed TCR association rates differing by HLA locus, peaking at DRB1 and lowest at HLA-C.

The V call is TRBV7-9, the J call TRBJ1-1, with 7 bases lining up with TRBD1. This receptor was taken from a man in his thirties or forties in good health and CMV-seronegative. What was sequenced was PBMCs. CDR3 coding DNA: TGTGCCAGCAGCAATCAGAGGGCCAGGGGGTCTGAAGCTTTCTTT. This encodes CASSNQRARGSEAFF.